Shown below are 13 T cell receptor beta chains from a single sample sequenced in a study of cytomegalovirus exposure and HLA in healthy donors. The method was immunoSEQ multiplex PCR; TCRdb's version includes in-frame clones alone and lacks a portion of them. The table includes about 120,000 clones, roughly 89% detected once. The sequenced sample consisted of PBMCs. The receptors originated from a woman aged 18-35 years in good health and CMV-seronegative.

The CDR3 protein is CASSDSSGDTQYF. CDR3 sequence (DNA): TGTGCCAGTTCAGACAGTTCCGGAGATACGCAGTATTTT. The chain employs TRBV19 and TRBJ2-3; D is possibly TRBD1 (5 bases). Germline CDR1 reads LNHDA; CDR2 reads SQIVND (reference sequence). The CDR3 contains 13 residues. Trimming pared 8 bases from V and 5 bases from J, leaving 14 bases between.

The chain links TRBV6-5 to TRBJ2-7; possible D gene TRBD2, 6 bases. Trimming pared 8 bases from V and 4 bases from J, leaving 12 bases between. CDR3 length equals 12 residues. Germline values: CDR1 MNHEY, CDR2 SVGAGI. In nucleotides, the CDR3 is TGTGCCAGCGGGGGGACCTCATACGAGCAGTACTTC. Encoded protein: CASGGTSYEQYF.

The V gene is TRBV6-6, the J gene TRBJ2-7; TRBD1 matches 7 bases. The V gene end was trimmed by 0 bases and the J gene end by 5 bases; junction bases not matched to a gene: 7. The CDR3 runs to 15 residues. In germline, CDR1 is MNHNY, CDR2 SVGAGI (reference sequence). CDR3 nucleotide sequence: TGTGCCAGCAGTTACTCCTGGGGGACAGAAAACGAGCAGTACTTC. It specifies CASSYSWGTENEQYF.

This chain connects TRBV5-1 to TRBJ2-3; D is unclear. V lost 4 bases, J lost 6 bases, and 15 bases lay in between. Looked up from germline, CDR1 is SGHRS and CDR2 is YFSETQ. The CDR3 covers 14 residues. CDR3 nucleotides: TGCGCCAGCAGCCCGTCGACCAGGTTGGATACGCAGTATTTT. Translating gives CASSPSTRLDTQYF.

The V call is TRBV2, the J call TRBJ1-5; 10 bases are shared with TRBD1. The trim removed 8 bases at V and 0 bases at J, leaving 10 bases unmatched. The CDR3 extends over 17 amino acids. Looked up from germline, CDR1 is SNHLY and CDR2 is FYNNEI. The CDR3, as DNA: TGTGCCAGCGGGGTGTGGACAGGGGGTAATAGCAATCAGCCCCAGCATTTT. Its protein product is CASGVWTGGNSNQPQHF.

V usage is TRBV2 and J usage is TRBJ1-1; no definite D call. Germline V gene lookup returns CDR1 SNHLY and CDR2 FYNNEI. Trimming took off 8 bases at V and 0 bases at J, with 10 bases between the two ends. The CDR3 consists of 13 residues. The CDR3 coding sequence is TGTGCCAGCGTCTATATAATGAACACTGAAGCTTTCTTT. It specifies CASVYIMNTEAFF.

This chain joins TRBV6-5 and TRBJ1-1; D unresolved. CDR1 and CDR2 (germline): MNHEY, SVGAGI. The CDR3 covers 13 residues. Deletions cut 6 bases from V and 1 base from J, with 9 bases between. The CDR3 region has the DNA TGTGCCAGCAGCCCGGGGTCGAACACTGAAGCTTTCTTT. This encodes CASSPGSNTEAFF.

The chain carries TRBV27 and TRBJ1-5; D remains ambiguous. The germline gives CDR1 MNHEY, CDR2 SMNVEV (reference sequence). There are 15 residues in the CDR3. Trimming stripped 6 bases from V and 0 bases from J, with 12 bases between. As DNA, the CDR3 is TGTGCCAGCAGCGAGGGTACTTTTAGCAATCAGCCCCAGCATTTT. Its protein is CASSEGTFSNQPQHF.

The V gene is TRBV19, the J gene TRBJ1-5; D perhaps matches TRBD1 (5 bases). This CDR3 spans 16 amino acids. Germline V gene lookup returns CDR1 LNHDA and CDR2 SQIVND (reference sequence). Trimming removed 11 bases from V and 2 bases from J, with 22 bases in between. In DNA, the CDR3 is TGTGCCGGGACTATAAATCAGTATACGGGCAATCAGCCCCAGCATTTT. Amino acid sequence: CAGTINQYTGNQPQHF.

This clone appeared a single time. The chain employs TRBV29-1 and TRBJ2-1; D may be TRBD1 (6 bases). The CDR3 has 13 residues. Trimming stripped 6 bases from V and 3 bases from J, with 12 bases between. Germline loops: CDR1 SQVTM, CDR2 ANQGSEA. DNA for the CDR3: TGCAGCGTGGGGGCAGGGGACTACAATGAGCAGTTCTTC. It translates to CSVGAGDYNEQFF.

This clone was observed a few times. The rearrangement links TRBV7-6 to TRBJ1-2, with a tentative D call TRBD1 (5 bases). Per germline, CDR1 SGHVS and CDR2 FNYEAQ. V lost 4 bases, J lost 5 bases, and 11 bases lay in between. The CDR3 consists of 13 residues. CDR3 nucleotides: TGTGCCAGCAGCTCTGCAGGGTCATATGGCTACACCTTC. Translating it yields CASSSAGSYGYTF.

This clone was seen only once. The chain employs TRBV7-9 and TRBJ1-2, with a tentative D call TRBD1 (5 bases). Between the trimmed V and J ends, which lost 5 bases and 6 bases, there was a span of 13 bases. The CDR3 is 13 residues long. Germline V gives CDR1 SEHNR, CDR2 FQNEAQ (reference sequence). CDR3 region: CASSLGGFNGYTF. CDR3 in DNA: TGTGCCAGCAGCCTGGGGGGTTTTAATGGCTACACCTTC.

This clone showed up just a few times. The chain is built from TRBV9 and TRBJ2-7; 7 bases fit TRBD2. After removal of 4 bases from V and 2 bases from J, the junction contained 6 bases not matched to a gene. The CDR3 runs 14 residues. CDR1 is SGDLS, CDR2 YYNGEE, per germline. In DNA form, the CDR3 reads TGTGCCAGCAGCCCACGGGGGGACGCCTACGAGCAGTACTTC. This sequence encodes CASSPRGDAYEQYF.